A selection of T cell receptor beta chains follows, all from one sample in a study of type 1 and type 2 diabetes patients. One entry per CDR3 protein, called by TCRdb with MiXCR from the multiplex PCR reads. This sample has fewer than 350,000 distinct CDR3 sequences, with more than 45% found just once. The sequencing input was peripheral blood mononuclear cells (PBMCs). These receptors were taken from a man younger than 35 with type 2 diabetes. CDR3s include the opening cysteine and the closing phenylalanine or tryptophan. Fields, in order: CDR3 protein, CDR3 DNA, J gene, clone size, V gene, D gene. D genes are given only for firm matches. Clone size, where shown, is once, few, many, or a class for clones that have expanded.

CASSPLKENTEAFF,TGTGCCAGCTCACCACTAAAAGAGAACACTGAAGCTTTCTTT,TRBJ1-1,-,TRBV14,-
CASNQKGGGQTQYF,TGTGCCAGCAACCAAAAAGGGGGCGGTCAGACCCAGTACTTC,TRBJ2-5,many,TRBV19,TRBD1
CASSVGGREGDEQYF,TGTGCCAGCAGCGTAGGGGGGCGGGAGGGCGACGAGCAGTACTTC,TRBJ2-7,few,TRBV9,TRBD2
CASSLGIEAGGPVQYF,TGTGCCAGCAGCTTAGGTATAGAAGCGGGAGGGCCTGTACAGTACTTC,TRBJ2-7,-,TRBV11-2,TRBD2
CASSLILSGNSPLHF,TGTGCCAGCAGTTTGATACTCTCGGGTAATTCACCCCTCCACTTT,TRBJ1-6,-,TRBV28,-
CAISGDRNYGYTF,TGTGCCATCAGTGGGGACAGAAACTATGGCTACACCTTC,TRBJ1-2,-,TRBV6-5,TRBD1
CATSTKLAGTEQYF,TGTGCCACCAGCACCAAACTAGCGGGAACCGAGCAGTACTTC,TRBJ2-7,once,TRBV15,TRBD2
CASSPLATGSTDTQYF,TGTGCCAGCAGCCCACTAGCCACTGGGAGCACAGATACGCAGTATTTT,TRBJ2-3,once,TRBV2,-
CATSPGASTDTQYF,TGTGCCACCTCCCCGGGGGCTAGCACAGATACGCAGTATTTT,TRBJ2-3,-,TRBV9,-
CAAGTEQFF,TGTGCTGCCGGGACCGAGCAGTTCTTC,TRBJ2-1,few,TRBV19,-
CASSQRQGTTNEKLFF,TGTGCCAGCAGCCAGCGACAGGGTACAACTAATGAAAAACTGTTTTTT,TRBJ1-4,-,TRBV7-6,TRBD1
CASSLASSGFYNEQFF,TGTGCCAGCAGCTTAGCGTCTAGCGGGTTTTACAATGAGCAGTTCTTC,TRBJ2-1,-,TRBV7-9,TRBD2
CASKDILMYEQYF,TGTGCCAGTAAGGACATTTTGATGTACGAGCAGTACTTC,TRBJ2-7,few,TRBV28,-
CATLDIGGSTNEKLFF,TGTGCCACCTTGGATATTGGGGGTTCAACTAATGAAAAACTGTTTTTT,TRBJ1-4,few,TRBV19,-
CASTVNSNSPLHF,TGTGCCAGTACGGTGAACAGTAATTCACCCCTCCACTTT,TRBJ1-6,few,TRBV11-2,-
CASSLGLNQETQYF,TGTGCCAGCAGCCTGGGACTAAACCAAGAGACCCAGTACTTC,TRBJ2-5,-,TRBV7-3,TRBD2
CSARDPQFYEQYF,TGCAGTGCTAGAGACCCCCAATTCTACGAGCAGTACTTC,TRBJ2-7,few,TRBV20-1,-
CASSSSGGPQETQYF,TGTGCCAGCAGCTCTAGCGGGGGGCCCCAAGAGACCCAGTACTTC,TRBJ2-5,few,TRBV7-3,TRBD2
CASRRTSGYEQYF,TGTGCCAGCAGACGGACTAGCGGATACGAGCAGTACTTC,TRBJ2-7,-,TRBV12-3/TRBV12-4,TRBD2
CASSSGGALTDTQYF,TGTGCCAGCAGTTCCGGGGGGGCCTTGACAGATACGCAGTATTTT,TRBJ2-3,once,TRBV12-3/TRBV12-4,TRBD2